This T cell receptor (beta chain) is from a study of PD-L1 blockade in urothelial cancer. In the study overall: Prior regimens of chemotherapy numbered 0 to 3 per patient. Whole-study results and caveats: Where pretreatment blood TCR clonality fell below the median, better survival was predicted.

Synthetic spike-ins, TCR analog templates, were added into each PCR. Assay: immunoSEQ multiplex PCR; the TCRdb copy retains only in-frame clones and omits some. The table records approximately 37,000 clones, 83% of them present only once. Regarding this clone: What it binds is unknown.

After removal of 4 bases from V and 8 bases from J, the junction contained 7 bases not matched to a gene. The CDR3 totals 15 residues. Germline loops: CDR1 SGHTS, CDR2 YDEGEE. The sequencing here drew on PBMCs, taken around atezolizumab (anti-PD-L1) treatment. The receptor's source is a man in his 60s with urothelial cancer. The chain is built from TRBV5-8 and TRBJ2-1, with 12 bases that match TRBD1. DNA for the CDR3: TGTGCCAGCAGCGCCGGGACAGGGGGCAGCGATGAGCAGTTCTTC. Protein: CASSAGTGGSDEQFF.